Shown below are 9 T cell receptor beta chains from a single sample sequenced in a study of T-cell reconstitution after alpha-beta-depleted transplantation in children listed by TCRdb under 2016. This specimen's treatment or condition label, interpreted: allogeneic hematopoietic cell transplantation with graft depleted of TCRalphabeta T cells and CD19 B cells. Receptor libraries were prepared by PCR. Sequencing was carried out with an Illumina HiSeq 2500. TCR libraries were prepared with molecular barcoding, using unique molecular identifiers to normalize TCRbeta repertoire quantification. TCRdb itself trimmed the public reads at Q25 with fastp, ran MiXCR and retained productive beta chains. Rows are unified per CDR3 protein, each entry keeping the most common DNA and genes. The table for this sample lists fewer than 250,000 distinct CDR3 sequences; roughly 8.2% of them were counted only once. Roughly 5.8% of the sample belongs to the ten largest clones.

Sample: PBMCs, mostly from graft donor cells, taken 180 days after TCRalphabeta/CD19-depleted stem cell transplant. Every receptor here comes from a male patient between 10 and 17 years old who had a stem cell transplant for acute lymphoblastic leukemia, so the T cells may come from the graft donor.

This clonotype has ten or more counts. CDR3 sequence reads: CSANPGGSNQPQHF. The CDR3 bases are TGCAGTGCTAACCCGGGAGGGAGCAATCAGCCCCAGCATTTT. This chain uses TRBV20-1 with TRBJ1-5, with D hard to call. V lost 4 bases to trimming and J lost 1 base, with 11 bases between them. CDR1 and CDR2 (germline): DFQATT, SNEGSKA (reference sequence). The CDR3 has 14 residues.

The V call is TRBV5-5, the J call TRBJ2-3; D remains ambiguous. Germline V gene lookup returns CDR1 SGHKS and CDR2 YYEKEE (reference sequence). The CDR3 is 15 amino acids. V was shortened by 0 bases and J by 4 bases, with 12 bases between the two germline ends. CDR3 in DNA: TGTGCCAGCAGCTTGGGGCAGATATTGGCAGATACGCAGTATTTT. Protein product: CASSLGQILADTQYF. Supplemented by reference TRBV5-5 and TRBJ2-3, the full variable domain reads DAGVTQSPTHLIKTRGQQVTLRCSPISGHKSVSWYQQVLGQGPQFIFQYYEKEERGRGNFPDRFSARQFPNYSSELNVNALLLGDSALYLCASSLGQILADTQYFGPGTRLTVL.

There are many counts of this clonotype. The chain employs TRBV28 and TRBJ1-1; 12 bases are a match to TRBD1. From germline, CDR1 is MDHEN and CDR2 SYDVKM. The CDR3 runs 15 residues. V trimming: 7 bases; J trimming: 5 bases; junction bases outside the gene matches: 8. The CDR3 nucleotides read TGTGCCAGCATGGGACAGGGGGCTATAAGAACTGAAGCTTTCTTT. This sequence encodes CASMGQGAIRTEAFF.

Many counts were recorded for this clonotype. The chain recombines TRBV6-2 or TRBV6-3 with TRBJ2-7, with 7 nucleotides matching TRBD1. This CDR3 is 15 amino acids long. Trimming at V came to 2 bases and at J to 0 bases, leaving 4 bases not matched to a gene. Per germline, CDR1 MNHEY and CDR2 SVGEGT. The CDR3 region has the DNA TGTGCCAGCAGTTACCCGGGACAGAGCTCCTACGAGCAGTACTTC. Translated: CASSYPGQSSYEQYF.

This clonotype was counted only a few times. The chain has TRBV20-1 and TRBJ2-1; D remains ambiguous. V lost 7 bases and J 10 bases, leaving 20 bases between the germline ends. Germline CDR1 reads DFQATT; CDR2 reads SNEGSKA (reference sequence). There are 13 residues in the CDR3. The CDR3 coding sequence is TGCAGTGGACGGCCGTTCGGGCTGGTAGAGCAGTTCTTC. This encodes CSGRPFGLVEQFF.

This clonotype was recorded many times. This chain joins TRBV5-5 and TRBJ1-2; 7 bases fit TRBD1. Per germline, CDR1 SGHKS and CDR2 YYEKEE (reference sequence). The CDR3 length is 15 residues. Trimming removed 4 bases from V and 5 bases from J; junction bases left unmatched: 11. The CDR3 region has the DNA TGTGCCAGCAGCCCAACTCAGGGGGAGACTTATGGCTACACCTTC. Translating gives CASSPTQGETYGYTF.

This clonotype was seen many times. The chain joins TRBV25-1 to TRBJ2-1; 8 positions match TRBD1. The CDR3 loop spans 13 amino acids. V lost 8 bases, J lost 4 bases, and 4 bases stayed unmatched. Looked up from germline, CDR1 is MGHDK and CDR2 is SYGVNS. CDR3 protein: CASGGQVYNEQFF. The DNA for the CDR3 is TGTGCCAGCGGGGGACAGGTTTACAATGAGCAGTTCTTC.

At least ten counts were recorded for this clonotype. The CDR3 DNA follows: TGTGCCATCAGCTGGCGGGGGCGAAGCACAGATACGCAGTATTTT. Its protein product is CAISWRGRSTDTQYF. The V call is TRBV10-3, the J call TRBJ2-3; tentative D call: TRBD2 (7 bases). Trimming shortened V by 6 bases and J by 0 bases, and 13 bases separated the two germline ends. The CDR3 contains 15 residues. CDR1 and CDR2 from the germline V gene are ENHRY and SYGVKD.

A word on this clonotype: The junction differs from germline at one of its ends, possibly a read error. This chain uses TRBV3-1 with TRBJ1-2; maybe TRBD1 (6 bases). There are 15 residues in the CDR3. The germline gives CDR1 LGHDT, CDR2 YNNKEL (reference sequence). The CDR3 bases are TGTGCCAGCTGCCAAGACCCCGGACAGAACTATGGCTACACCTTC. Encoded protein: CASCQDPGQNYGYTF.